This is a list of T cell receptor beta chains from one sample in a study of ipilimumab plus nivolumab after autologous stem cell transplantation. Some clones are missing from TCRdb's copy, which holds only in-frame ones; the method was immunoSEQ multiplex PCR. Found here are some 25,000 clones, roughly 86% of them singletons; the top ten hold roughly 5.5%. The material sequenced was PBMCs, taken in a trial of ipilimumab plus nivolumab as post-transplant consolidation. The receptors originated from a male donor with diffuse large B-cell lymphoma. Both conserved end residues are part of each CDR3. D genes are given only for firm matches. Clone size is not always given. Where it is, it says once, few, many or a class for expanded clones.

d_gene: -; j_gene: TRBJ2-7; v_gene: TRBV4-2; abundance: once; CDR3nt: TGTGCCAGCAGCCCGGGTCTACCCGACGAGCAGTACTTC; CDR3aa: CASSPGLPDEQYF
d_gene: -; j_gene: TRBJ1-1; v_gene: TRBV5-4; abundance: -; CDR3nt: TGTGCCGGGGGAGGGAAAGGGGAAGCTTTCTTT; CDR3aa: CAGGGKGEAFF
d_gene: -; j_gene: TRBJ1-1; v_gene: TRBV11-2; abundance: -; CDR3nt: TGTGCCAGCAGCTCGCCGGGTGAGGGAATGGCTTTCTTT; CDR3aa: CASSSPGEGMAFF
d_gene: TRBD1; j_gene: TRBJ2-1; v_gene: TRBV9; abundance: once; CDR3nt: TGTGCCAGCACCCCCTCGCGAGGGGGCTGGAGCTCCTACAATGAGCAGTTCTTC; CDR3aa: CASTPSRGGWSSYNEQFF
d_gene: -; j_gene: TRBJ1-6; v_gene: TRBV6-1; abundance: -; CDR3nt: TGTGCCAGCAGTGAAAGGCGCGGGGGGCTCCCCCTCCACTTT; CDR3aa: CASSERRGGLPLHF
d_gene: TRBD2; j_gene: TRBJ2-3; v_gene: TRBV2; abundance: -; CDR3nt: TGTGCCAGCAGTGAAGGATTTTGGACTAGCGGGTCTCCAGATACGCAGTATTTT; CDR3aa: CASSEGFWTSGSPDTQYF
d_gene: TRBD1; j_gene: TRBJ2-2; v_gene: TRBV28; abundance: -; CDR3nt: TGTGCCAGCATTAACGGACAGGGGGGTAAGCCCGGGGAGCTGTTTTTT; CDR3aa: CASINGQGGKPGELFF
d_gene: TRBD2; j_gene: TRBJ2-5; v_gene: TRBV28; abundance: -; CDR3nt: TGTGCCAGCAGTAAAGCGGGGGTCCCGCAAGAGACCCAGTACTTC; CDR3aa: CASSKAGVPQETQYF
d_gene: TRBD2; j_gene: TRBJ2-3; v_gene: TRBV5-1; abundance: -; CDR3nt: TGCGCCAGCAGCTTTAGCGGGGGGAAAGATACGCAGTATTTT; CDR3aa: CASSFSGGKDTQYF
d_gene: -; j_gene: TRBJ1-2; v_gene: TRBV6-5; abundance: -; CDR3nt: TGTGCCCCCGGGGCCCCCTATGGCTACACCTTC; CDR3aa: CAPGAPYGYTF
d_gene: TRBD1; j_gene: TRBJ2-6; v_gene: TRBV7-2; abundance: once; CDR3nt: TGTGCCAGCAGCTTAGAACAGGGGTTTTGGGGGGCCAACGTCCTGACTTTC; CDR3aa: CASSLEQGFWGANVLTF
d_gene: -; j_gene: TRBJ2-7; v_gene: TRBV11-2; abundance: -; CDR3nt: TGTGCCAGCAGCTTAGAGGCGGGGTCGGCATACGAGCAGTACTTC; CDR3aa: CASSLEAGSAYEQYF
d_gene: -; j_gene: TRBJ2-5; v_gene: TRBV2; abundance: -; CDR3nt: TGTGCCAGCCTGCTCGAGACCCAGTACTTC; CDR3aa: CASLLETQYF
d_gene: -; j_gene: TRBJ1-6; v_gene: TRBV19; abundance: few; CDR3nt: TGTGCCAGTACGGACTGGACCTCTTCACCCCTCCACTTT; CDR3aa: CASTDWTSSPLHF
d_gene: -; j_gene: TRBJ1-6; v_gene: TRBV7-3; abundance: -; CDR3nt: TGTGCCAGCAGCTTATACGGGGACACCTACTATAATTCACCCCTCCACTTT; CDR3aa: CASSLYGDTYYNSPLHF
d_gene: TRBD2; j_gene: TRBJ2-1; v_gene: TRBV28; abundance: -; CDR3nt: TGTGCCAGCAGTTTGGGGGGGAACTACAATGAGCAGTTCTTC; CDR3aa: CASSLGGNYNEQFF
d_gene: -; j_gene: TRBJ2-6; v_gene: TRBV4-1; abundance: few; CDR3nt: TGCGCCAGCAGCCCTAATATAGGTTCTGGGGCCAACGTCCTGACTTTC; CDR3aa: CASSPNIGSGANVLTF
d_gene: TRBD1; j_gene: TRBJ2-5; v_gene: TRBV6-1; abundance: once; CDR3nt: TGTGCCAGCAGTGGCCGGACAGGTCGGGAAGAGACCCAGTACTTC; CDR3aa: CASSGRTGREETQYF
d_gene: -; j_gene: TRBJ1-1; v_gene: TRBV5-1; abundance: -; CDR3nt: TGCGCCAGCCATAGGGGCCGGGGTAACACTGAAGCTTTCTTT; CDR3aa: CASHRGRGNTEAFF
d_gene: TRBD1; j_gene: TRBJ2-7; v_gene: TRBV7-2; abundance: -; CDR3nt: TGTGCCAGCAGCCCTGAGGGGACAGGGGGCTACGAGCAGTACTTC; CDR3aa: CASSPEGTGGYEQYF
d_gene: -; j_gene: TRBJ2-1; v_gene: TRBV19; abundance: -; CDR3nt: TGTGCCAGTAGTATAGGGGGAGGCGGGTACAATGAGCAGTTCTTC; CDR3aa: CASSIGGGGYNEQFF
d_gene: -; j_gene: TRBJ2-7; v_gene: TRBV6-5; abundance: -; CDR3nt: TGTGCCAGCAGTTACTCTGGACTATGGGGGAGCTACGAGCAGTACTTC; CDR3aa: CASSYSGLWGSYEQYF
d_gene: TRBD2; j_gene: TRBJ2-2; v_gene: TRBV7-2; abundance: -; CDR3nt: TGTGCCAGCAGCTTAGCAGTCTTCGGGGGGGCCACCGGGGAGCTGTTTTTT; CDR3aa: CASSLAVFGGATGELFF
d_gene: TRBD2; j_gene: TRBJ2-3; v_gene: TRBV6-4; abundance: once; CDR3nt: TGTGCCAGCAGACGACCCCTGACTAGCGCAGATACGCAGTATTTT; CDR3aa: CASRRPLTSADTQYF
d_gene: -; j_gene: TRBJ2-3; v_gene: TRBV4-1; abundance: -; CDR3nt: TGCGCCAGCAGCCAGATATTACAGGGCGATACGCAGTATTTT; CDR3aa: CASSQILQGDTQYF
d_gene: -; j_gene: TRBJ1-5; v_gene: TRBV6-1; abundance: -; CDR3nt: TGTGCCAGCAGTGAAGATGGGGTAAGCAATCAGCCCCAGCATTTT; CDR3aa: CASSEDGVSNQPQHF
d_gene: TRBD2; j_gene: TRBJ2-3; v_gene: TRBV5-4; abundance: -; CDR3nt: TGTGCCAGCAGTTTTAGCGGGGGTCTTGGTACGCAGTATTTT; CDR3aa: CASSFSGGLGTQYF
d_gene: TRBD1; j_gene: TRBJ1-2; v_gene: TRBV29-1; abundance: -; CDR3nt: TGCAGCGCCACCGGGACAGGGGGCGGTGGCTACACCTTC; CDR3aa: CSATGTGGGGYTF
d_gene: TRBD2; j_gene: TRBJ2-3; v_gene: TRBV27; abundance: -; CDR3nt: TGTGCCAGCAGCATTAGGGACGGGACTAGCAGTTCAGATACGCAGTATTTT; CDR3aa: CASSIRDGTSSSDTQYF
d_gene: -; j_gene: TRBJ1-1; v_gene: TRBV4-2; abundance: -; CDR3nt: TGTGCCAGCAGCCAAGCCTCTTCCGCGGCAAGTGAAGCTTTCTTT; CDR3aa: CASSQASSAASEAFF
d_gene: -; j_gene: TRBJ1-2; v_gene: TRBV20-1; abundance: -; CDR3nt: TGCAGTGCTAGACAGGGTGGTGGCTACACCTTC; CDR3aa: CSARQGGGYTF
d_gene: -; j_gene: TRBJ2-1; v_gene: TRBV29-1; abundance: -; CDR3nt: TGCAGCGTTCAACAGATTGATGGCTCCTACAATGAGCAGTTCTTC; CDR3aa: CSVQQIDGSYNEQFF
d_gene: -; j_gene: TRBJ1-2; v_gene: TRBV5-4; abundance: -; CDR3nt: TGTGCCAGCAGCTTGGGAGGGGTAGGCTACACCTTC; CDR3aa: CASSLGGVGYTF
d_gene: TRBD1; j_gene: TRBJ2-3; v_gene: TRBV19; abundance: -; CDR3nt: TGTGCCAGTAGTAGACAGGGTGGTGATACGCAGTATTTT; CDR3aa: CASSRQGGDTQYF
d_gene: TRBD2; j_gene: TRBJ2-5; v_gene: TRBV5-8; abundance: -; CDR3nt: TGTGCCAGCAGGAGGACTAGCGGGGGGGAGACCCAGTACTTC; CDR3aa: CASRRTSGGETQYF
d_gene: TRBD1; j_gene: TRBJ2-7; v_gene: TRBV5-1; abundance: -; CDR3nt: TGCGCCAGCAGCTCGACAGGGGGGTCCCTCGAGCAGTACTTC; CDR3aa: CASSSTGGSLEQYF
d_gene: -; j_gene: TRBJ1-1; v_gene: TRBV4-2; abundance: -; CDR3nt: TGTGCCAGCAGCCGTGAGGTTCGGGTGAGCACTGAAGCTTTCTTT; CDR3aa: CASSREVRVSTEAFF
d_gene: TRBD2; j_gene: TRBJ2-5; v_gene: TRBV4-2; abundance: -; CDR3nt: TGTGCCAGCAGCCAGTTGACTAGCGGGGGCCAAGAGACCCAGTACTTC; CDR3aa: CASSQLTSGGQETQYF
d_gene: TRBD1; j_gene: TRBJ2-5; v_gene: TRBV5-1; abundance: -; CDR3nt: TGCGCCAGCAGCCGGATCTCCTTCGGACAGGGGAGGGAGACCCAGTACTTC; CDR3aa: CASSRISFGQGRETQYF
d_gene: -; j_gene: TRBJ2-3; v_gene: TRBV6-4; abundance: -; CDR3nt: TGTGCCAGCAGTGGGGATCAAAGGGATACGCAGTATTTT; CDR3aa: CASSGDQRDTQYF
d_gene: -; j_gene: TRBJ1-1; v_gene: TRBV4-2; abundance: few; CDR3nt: TGTGCCAGCAGCCAAGTGGAGACAACGAACACTGAAGCTTTCTTT; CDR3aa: CASSQVETTNTEAFF
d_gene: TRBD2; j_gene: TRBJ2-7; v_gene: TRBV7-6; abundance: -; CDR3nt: TGTGCCAGCAGCGCCCCCGACGGGGGGGCCGAAACCTACGAGCAGTACTTC; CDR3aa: CASSAPDGGAETYEQYF
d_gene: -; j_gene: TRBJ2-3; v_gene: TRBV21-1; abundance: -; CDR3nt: TGTGCAAGGGGTGGGGTAGGATCCTCTAGCACAGATACGCAGTATTTT; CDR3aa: CARGGVGSSSTDTQYF
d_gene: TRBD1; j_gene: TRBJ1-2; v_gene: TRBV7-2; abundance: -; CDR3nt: TGTGCCAGCAGCCTAGCGACGACCGGGACAGCTTATGGCTACACCTTC; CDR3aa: CASSLATTGTAYGYTF